This T cell receptor (beta chain) was found in a study of metastatic and nonmetastatic thyroid tumors. A remark on this clone: This clone may be a read error of a much larger clone one base away.

CDR3 length: 16 residues. With V trimmed by 6 bases and J by 5 bases, 11 bases remained unmatched. MiXCR reprocessed the PCR reads for TCRdb. The repertoire holds about 36,000 clones, with around 21% as singletons. Thyroid surgery was preceded by no treatment in any patient. This receptor was identified in a female donor with papillary thyroid cancer or a benign thyroid nodule (not recorded which). Some clones in this sample may be carry-over from other donors' samples. The rearrangement uses TRBV12-3 or TRBV12-4 and TRBJ2-2; 8 bases match TRBD1. Sequenced input: blood. CDR3 nucleotide sequence: TGTGCCAGCAGCCTCGGACAGGGTCTGAATACCGGGGAGCTGTTTTTT. Amino acid sequence: CASSLGQGLNTGELFF.